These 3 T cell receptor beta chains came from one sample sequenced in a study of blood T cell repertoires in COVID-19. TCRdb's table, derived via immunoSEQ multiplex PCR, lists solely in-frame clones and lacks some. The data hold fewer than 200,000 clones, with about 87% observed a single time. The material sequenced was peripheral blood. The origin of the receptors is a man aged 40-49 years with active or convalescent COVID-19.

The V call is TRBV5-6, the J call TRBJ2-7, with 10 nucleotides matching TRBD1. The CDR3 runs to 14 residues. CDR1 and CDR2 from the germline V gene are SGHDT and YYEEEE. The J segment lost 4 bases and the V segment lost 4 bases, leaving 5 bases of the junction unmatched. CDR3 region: CASSLDRGLYEQYF. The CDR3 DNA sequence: TGTGCCAGCAGCCTCGACAGGGGGCTATACGAGCAGTACTTC.

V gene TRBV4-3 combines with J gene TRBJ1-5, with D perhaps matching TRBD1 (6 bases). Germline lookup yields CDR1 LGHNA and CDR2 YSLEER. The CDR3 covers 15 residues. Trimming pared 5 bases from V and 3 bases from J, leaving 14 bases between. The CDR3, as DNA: TGCGCCAGCAGCTTTAGCACAGGGTACAATCAGCCCCAGCATTTT. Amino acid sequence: CASSFSTGYNQPQHF.

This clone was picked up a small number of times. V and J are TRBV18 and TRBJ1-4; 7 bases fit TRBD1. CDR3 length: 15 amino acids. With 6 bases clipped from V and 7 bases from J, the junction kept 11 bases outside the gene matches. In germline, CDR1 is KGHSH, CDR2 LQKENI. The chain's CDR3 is CASSPRQGVGEKLFF. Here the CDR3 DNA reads TGTGCCAGCTCGCCCAGACAGGGAGTTGGTGAAAAACTGTTTTTT.